This paragraph covers one T cell receptor beta chain sequence. The sample comes from a study of blood T cell repertoires in COVID-19. Study at large: PBMCs, B-cell-depleted T cells, or T cells were the source of the cDNA or gDNA that made up the material.

This CDR3 region has 15 residues. Between the trimmed V and J ends, which lost 2 bases and 1 base, there was a span of 12 bases. In germline, CDR1 is KGHSH, CDR2 LQKENI. Under the authors' procedure: Amplification with reference gene primers provided the estimates of nucleated cell counts. Method: immunoSEQ multiplex PCR; TCRdb's copy keeps in-frame clones and lacks some. The DNA was the basis for D and trimming; V, J and clone size are from that table. The sample consists of some 410,000 clones, around nine tenths of them appearing once. This receptor was taken from a woman aged 30 to 39 with acute COVID-19. This rearrangement joins TRBV18 to TRBJ2-7; D is uncertain. Material for sequencing was PBMCs or T cells enriched from blood (not recorded which). In DNA form, the CDR3 reads TGTGCCAGCTCACCAGGCAGGTCTACATCCTACGAGCAGTACTTC. Residues: CASSPGRSTSYEQYF.